A single sample gave rise to the 14 T cell receptor beta chains below, sequenced in a study of yellow fever vaccine responses in identical twins. TCRdb itself ran the RT-PCR reads through MiXCR, one entry per CDR3 protein. The sample records tens of thousands of distinct CDR3 sequences, about 63% being singletons. The source material was T cells from blood (PBMCs), unsorted or a sorted subset (not recorded which), sampled before or after yellow fever vaccination (not recorded which). These receptor sequences come from a woman aged 18-29 years who received the yellow fever vaccine.

The table lists this clonotype with a count of one. This rearrangement joins TRBV24-1 to TRBJ2-1, with 10 bases lining up with TRBD2. The CDR3 runs 17 residues. The germline gives CDR1 KGHDR, CDR2 SFDVKD. V was clipped by 2 bases and J by 3 bases; unmatched bases: 6. CDR3 sequence: CATSDSTSGIIYNEQFF. In nucleotides, the CDR3 is TGTGCCACCAGTGATTCTACTAGCGGGATAATCTACAATGAGCAGTTCTTC.

The CDR3 loop is CASSPPGQGRWNTEAFF. The CDR3 coding sequence is TGTGCCAGCTCACCACCGGGACAGGGGAGATGGAACACTGAAGCTTTCTTT. The rearrangement joins TRBV18 to TRBJ1-1; 10 nucleotides line up with TRBD1. This CDR3 is built from 17 residues. CDR1 and CDR2 (germline): KGHSH, LQKENI. After removal of 0 bases from V and 1 base from J, the junction contained 5 bases not matched to a gene.

This sequence joins TRBV7-8 and TRBJ2-1; 10 bases fit TRBD1. J gave up 2 bases and V 2 bases, and 3 bases lay outside the gene matches. Germline CDR1 and CDR2: SGHVS and FQNEAQ. CDR3 size: 16 residues. For the CDR3, the DNA is TGTGCCAGCAGCTTATTCGGGACAGGGGCCTACAATGAGCAGTTCTTC. Encoded protein: CASSLFGTGAYNEQFF.

The chain uses TRBV27 and TRBJ1-5; 9 bases are shared with TRBD1. Germline trimming cut 5 bases from V and 9 bases from J; bases unmatched to any gene: 5. Germline CDR1 is MNHEY and CDR2 is SMNVEV (reference sequence). The CDR3 extends over 13 amino acids. The CDR3 region is CASSADRGGPQHF. The CDR3 DNA follows: TGTGCCAGCAGTGCGGACAGGGGTGGGCCCCAGCATTTT.

The chain carries TRBV11-1 and TRBJ1-2; D is unresolved. Trimming left V 2 bases short and J 3 bases short, with 16 bases between. There are 16 residues in the CDR3. CDR1 SGHAT and CDR2 FQDESV come from the germline V gene (reference sequence). The CDR3 bases are TGTGCCAGCAGCTTACCTCCAGCTCAGCGGGACTATGGCTACACCTTC. Protein product: CASSLPPAQRDYGYTF. Full variable domain (rest looked up from reference TRBV11-1 and TRBJ1-2): EAEVAQSPRYKITEKSQAVAFWCDPISGHATLYWYRQILGQGPELLVQFQDESVVDDSQLPKDRFSAERLKGVDSTLKIQPAELGDSAMYLCASSLPPAQRDYGYTFGSGTRLTVV.

The chain uses TRBV2 and TRBJ2-1; D ambiguous. Germline CDR1 SNHLY, CDR2 FYNNEI. CDR3 length: 12 residues. V was pared by 8 bases and J by 0 bases, with 5 bases between. CDR3 sequence: CASWDSYNEQFF. As DNA, the CDR3 is TGTGCCAGCTGGGACTCCTACAATGAGCAGTTCTTC.

The chain has TRBV11-1 and TRBJ2-2; no definite D call. Trimming cost V 10 bases and J 0 bases, with 3 bases left between them. The CDR3 consists of 11 residues. Germline assignment: CDR1 SGHAT and CDR2 FQDESV (reference sequence). For the CDR3, the DNA is TGTGCCACCTCGAACACCGGGGAGCTGTTTTTT. Protein product: CATSNTGELFF.

This clonotype was seen only a few times. The V call is TRBV7-9, the J call TRBJ2-7; 7 bases are shared with TRBD2. Germline V CDR1 and CDR2: SEHNR, FQNEAQ (reference sequence). CDR3 length equals 17 residues. V gave up 3 bases and J gave up 6 bases; unmatched junction bases: 17. The CDR3 protein is CASSFDPFAGVGPEQYF. The CDR3 DNA is TGTGCCAGCAGCTTCGACCCCTTCGCGGGAGTTGGCCCCGAGCAGTACTTC. Full variable domain (rest looked up from reference TRBV7-9 and TRBJ2-7): DTGVSQNPRHKITKRGQNVTFRCDPISEHNRLYWYRQTLGQGPEFLTYFQNEAQLEKSRLLSDRFSAERPKGSFSTLEIQRTEQGDSAMYLCASSFDPFAGVGPEQYFGPGTRLTVT.

The genes are TRBV13 and TRBJ1-2; D is ambiguous. The germline V gene has CDR1 PRHDT and CDR2 FYEKMQ (reference sequence). The CDR3 runs to 12 residues. Deletions cut 7 bases from V and 1 base from J, with 7 bases between. CDR3: CASKVVNYGYTF. DNA for the CDR3: TGTGCCAGCAAAGTCGTTAACTATGGCTACACCTTC. Complete variable domain (other parts from reference TRBV13 and TRBJ1-2): AAGVIQSPRHLIKEKRETATLKCYPIPRHDTVYWYQQGPGQDPQFLISFYEKMQSDKGSIPDRFSAQQFSDYHSELNMSSLELGDSALYFCASKVVNYGYTFGSGTRLTVV.

The chain carries TRBV29-1 and TRBJ2-3; TRBD2 aligns across 11 bases. The germline V gene encodes CDR1 SQVTM and CDR2 ANQGSEA. CDR3 length: 18 residues. Trimming cost V 1 base and J 1 base; bases outside gene matches: 10. DNA of the CDR3: TGCAGCGTTGAAGTGGTAGCGGGAGGGCCGACTGGCACAGATACGCAGTATTTT. Residues: CSVEVVAGGPTGTDTQYF.

J is TRBJ1-2 and V is TRBV5-4, with 7 bases identical to TRBD1. J was trimmed by 3 bases and V by 3 bases; bases with no gene match: 5. This CDR3 region has 14 residues. In germline, CDR1 is SGHNT, CDR2 YYREEE (reference sequence). In DNA, the CDR3 is TGTGCCAGCAGCTCTCGTACAGGGGACTATGGCTACACCTTC. It yields the protein CASSSRTGDYGYTF.

V gene TRBV14 combines with J gene TRBJ2-3; D is perhaps TRBD1 (6 bases). Between the trimmed V and J ends, which lost 1 base and 2 bases, there was a span of 13 bases. This CDR3 region has 16 residues. Germline CDR1 SGHDN, CDR2 FVKESK. The CDR3: CASSQVGGQFTDTQYF. In DNA, the CDR3 is TGTGCCAGCAGCCAAGTCGGAGGACAGTTCACAGATACGCAGTATTTT.

The rearrangement uses TRBV11-1 and TRBJ2-5; no clear D. The V gene's germline CDR1 is SGHAT and CDR2 FQDESV (reference sequence). The CDR3 loop spans 14 amino acids. V was cut by 7 bases and J by 1 base, with 13 bases left in between. The CDR3 here is CASIDGRPQETQYF. In nucleotides, the CDR3 is TGTGCCAGCATCGACGGACGACCCCAAGAGACCCAGTACTTC.

The CDR3 loop reads CASSPVEGVGIQYF. The CDR3 bases are TGTGCCAGCTCACCAGTCGAAGGGGTTGGCATTCAGTACTTC. The chain employs TRBV18 and TRBJ2-4; D is possibly TRBD1 (5 bases). Germline V gene sequence: CDR1 KGHSH, CDR2 LQKENI. The CDR3 runs to 14 residues. Between the trimmed V and J ends, which lost 2 bases and 9 bases, there was a span of 14 bases.